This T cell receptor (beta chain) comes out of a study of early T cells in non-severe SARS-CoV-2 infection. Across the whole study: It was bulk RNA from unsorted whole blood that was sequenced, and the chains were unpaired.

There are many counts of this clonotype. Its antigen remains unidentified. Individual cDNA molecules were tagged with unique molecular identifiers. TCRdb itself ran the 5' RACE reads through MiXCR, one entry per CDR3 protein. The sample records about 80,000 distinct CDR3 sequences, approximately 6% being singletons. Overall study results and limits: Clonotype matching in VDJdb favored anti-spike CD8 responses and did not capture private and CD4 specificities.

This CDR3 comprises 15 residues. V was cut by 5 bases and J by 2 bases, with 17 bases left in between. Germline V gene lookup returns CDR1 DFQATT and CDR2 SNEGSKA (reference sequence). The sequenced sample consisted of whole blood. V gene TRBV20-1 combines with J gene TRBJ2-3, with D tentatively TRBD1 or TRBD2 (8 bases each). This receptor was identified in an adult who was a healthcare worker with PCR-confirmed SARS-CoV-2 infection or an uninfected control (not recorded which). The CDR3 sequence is CSAVAGQVFTDTQYF. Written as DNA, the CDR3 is TGCAGTGCTGTAGCGGGACAGGTTTTCACAGATACGCAGTATTTT.